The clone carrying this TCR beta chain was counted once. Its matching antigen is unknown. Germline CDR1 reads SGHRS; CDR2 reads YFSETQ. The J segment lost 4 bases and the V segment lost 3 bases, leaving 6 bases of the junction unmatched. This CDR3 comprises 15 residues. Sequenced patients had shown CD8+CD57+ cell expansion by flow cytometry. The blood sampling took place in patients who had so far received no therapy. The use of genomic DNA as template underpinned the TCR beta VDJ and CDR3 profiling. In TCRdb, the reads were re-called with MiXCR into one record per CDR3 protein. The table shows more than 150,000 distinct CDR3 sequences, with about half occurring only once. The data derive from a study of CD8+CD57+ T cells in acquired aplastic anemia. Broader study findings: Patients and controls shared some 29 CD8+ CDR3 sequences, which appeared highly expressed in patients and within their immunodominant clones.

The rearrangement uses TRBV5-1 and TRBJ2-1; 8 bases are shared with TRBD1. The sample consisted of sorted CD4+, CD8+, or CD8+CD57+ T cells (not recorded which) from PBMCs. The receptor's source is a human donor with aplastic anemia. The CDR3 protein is CASSWPGTGYNEQFF. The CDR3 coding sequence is TGCGCCAGCAGCTGGCCCGGGACAGGATACAATGAGCAGTTCTTC.